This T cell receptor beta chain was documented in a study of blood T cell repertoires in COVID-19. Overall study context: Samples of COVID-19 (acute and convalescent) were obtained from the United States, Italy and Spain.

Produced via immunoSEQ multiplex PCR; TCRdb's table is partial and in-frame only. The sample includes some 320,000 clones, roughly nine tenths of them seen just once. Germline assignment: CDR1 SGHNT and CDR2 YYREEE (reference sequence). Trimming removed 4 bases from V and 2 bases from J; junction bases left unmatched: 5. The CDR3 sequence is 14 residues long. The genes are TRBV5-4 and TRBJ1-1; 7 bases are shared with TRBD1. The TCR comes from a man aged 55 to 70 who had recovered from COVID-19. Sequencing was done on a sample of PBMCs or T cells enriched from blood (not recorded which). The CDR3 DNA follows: TGTGCCAGCAGCGTTAGGACAGGAAACACTGAAGCTTTCTTT. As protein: CASSVRTGNTEAFF.